This T cell receptor beta chain was recovered during a study of cytomegalovirus exposure and HLA in healthy donors. Notes on the study in general: Across all donors, roughly uniform sequencing depth was an assumption of the presence/absence analyses.

PCR was performed using 60 Vbeta and 13 Jbeta primers. Clones were sequenced by immunoSEQ multiplex PCR, and TCRdb holds only the in-frame ones, with some missing. The data contain about 180,000 clones, roughly 79% of them singletons. The CDR3 runs 13 residues. V lost 8 bases to trimming and J lost 5 bases, with 15 bases between them. In germline, CDR1 is MNHNS, CDR2 SASEGT. This clone was picked up a small number of times. Its antigen is currently unknown. The sequenced material came from PBMCs. The chain couples TRBV6-1 to TRBJ1-1; maybe TRBD1 (5 bases). The sequence came from a man aged 25 to 40 in good health and CMV-seronegative. The CDR3, as DNA: TGTGCCAGCGGCGGGGGGTACGAGACTGAAGCTTTCTTT. Translation gives CASGGGYETEAFF.